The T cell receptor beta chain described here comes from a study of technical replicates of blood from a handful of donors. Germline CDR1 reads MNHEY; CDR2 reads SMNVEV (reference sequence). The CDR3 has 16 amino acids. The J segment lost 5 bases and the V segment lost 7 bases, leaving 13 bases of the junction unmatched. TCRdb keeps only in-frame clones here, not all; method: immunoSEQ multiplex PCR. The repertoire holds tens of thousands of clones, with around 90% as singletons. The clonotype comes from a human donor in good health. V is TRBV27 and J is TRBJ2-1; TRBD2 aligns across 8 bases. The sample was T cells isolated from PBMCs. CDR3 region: CASKMIKRELNNEQFF. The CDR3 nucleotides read TGTGCCAGCAAAATGATTAAGCGGGAGCTAAACAATGAGCAGTTCTTC.